This T cell receptor beta chain was documented in a study of T cells in Graves' hyperthyroidism and ophthalmopathy. Trimming removed 2 bases at V and 1 base at J, with 11 bases between. CDR1 and CDR2 from the germline V gene are KGHSH and LQKENI. The CDR3 extends over 15 amino acids. RNA transcripts were the template for amplifying TCR beta CDR3 regions. Using the HTBI primer set, a first-round RT-PCR was run on the TCR CDR3. TCRdb re-derived calls from the multiplex PCR reads in MiXCR, one entry per CDR3 protein. Among some 620,000 distinct CDR3 sequences listed, under 20% were seen once. Patients aged 18 to 65 had newly diagnosed hyperthyroidism of under 2 months' duration. PBMCs were sourced from approximately 10 ml fresh peripheral blood.

The sample taken for sequencing was blood. The chain uses TRBV18 and TRBJ1-1; a weak D match, TRBD1 (6 bases). This TCR was sampled from a woman in her 30s with Graves' hyperthyroidism. Written as DNA, the CDR3 is TGTGCCAGCTCACCAACTGGACAGCAGAACACTGAAGCTTTCTTT. This sequence encodes CASSPTGQQNTEAFF. The full variable domain, in which reference TRBV18 and TRBJ1-1 provide the parts outside the CDR3, is NAGVMQNPRHLVRRRGQEARLRCSPMKGHSHVYWYRQLPEEGLKFMVYLQKENIIDESGMPKERFSAEFPKEGPSILRIQQVVRGDSAAYFCASSPTGQQNTEAFFGQGTRLTVV.